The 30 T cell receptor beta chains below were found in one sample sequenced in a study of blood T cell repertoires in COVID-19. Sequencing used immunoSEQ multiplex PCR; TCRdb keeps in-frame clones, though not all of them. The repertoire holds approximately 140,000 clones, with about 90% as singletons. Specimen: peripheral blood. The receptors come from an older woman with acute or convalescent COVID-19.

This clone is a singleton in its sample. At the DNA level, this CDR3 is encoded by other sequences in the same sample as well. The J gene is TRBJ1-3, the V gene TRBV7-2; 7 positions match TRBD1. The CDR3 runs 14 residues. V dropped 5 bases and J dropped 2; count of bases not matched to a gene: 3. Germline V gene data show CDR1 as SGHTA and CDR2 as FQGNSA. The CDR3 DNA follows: TGTGCCAGCAGCCACACAGGGGCTGGAAACACCATATATTTT. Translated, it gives CASSHTGAGNTIYF. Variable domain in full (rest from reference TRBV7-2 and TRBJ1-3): GAGVSQSPSNKVTEKGKDVELRCDPISGHTALYWYRQSLGQGLEFLIYFQGNSAPDKSGLPSDRFSAERTGGSVSTLTIQRTQQEDSAVYLCASSHTGAGNTIYFGEGSWLTVV.

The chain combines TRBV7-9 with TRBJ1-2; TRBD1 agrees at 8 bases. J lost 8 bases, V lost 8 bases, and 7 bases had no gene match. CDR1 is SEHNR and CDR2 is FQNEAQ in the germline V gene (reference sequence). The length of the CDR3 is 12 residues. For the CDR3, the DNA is TGTGCCAGCTTTACGACAGGGGCCGGCTACACCTTC. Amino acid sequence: CASFTTGAGYTF.

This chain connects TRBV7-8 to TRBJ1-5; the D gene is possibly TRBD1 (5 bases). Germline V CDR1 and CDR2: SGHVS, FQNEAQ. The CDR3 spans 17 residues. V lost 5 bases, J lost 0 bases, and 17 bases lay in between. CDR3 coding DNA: TGTGCCAGCAGCCCCAAGACAGTAAGGTATAGCAATCAGCCCCAGCATTTT. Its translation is CASSPKTVRYSNQPQHF.

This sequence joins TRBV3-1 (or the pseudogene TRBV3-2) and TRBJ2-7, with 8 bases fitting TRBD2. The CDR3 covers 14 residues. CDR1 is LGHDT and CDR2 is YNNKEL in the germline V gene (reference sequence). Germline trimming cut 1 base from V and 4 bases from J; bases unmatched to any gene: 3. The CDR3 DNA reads TGTGCCAGCAGCCAAGGTATAGCGGGGTACGAGCAGTACTTC. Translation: CASSQGIAGYEQYF.

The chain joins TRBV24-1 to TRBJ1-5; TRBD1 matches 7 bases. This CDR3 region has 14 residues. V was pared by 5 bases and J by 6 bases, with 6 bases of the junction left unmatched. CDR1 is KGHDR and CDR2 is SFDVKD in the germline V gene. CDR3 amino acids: CATSGQGFGQPQHF. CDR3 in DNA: TGTGCCACCAGTGGACAGGGCTTTGGTCAGCCCCAGCATTTT.

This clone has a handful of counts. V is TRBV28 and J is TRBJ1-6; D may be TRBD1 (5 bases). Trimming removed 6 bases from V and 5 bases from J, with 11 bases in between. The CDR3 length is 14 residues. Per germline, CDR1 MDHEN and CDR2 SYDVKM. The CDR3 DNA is TGTGCCAGCAGGGATGACAGCCATAATTCACCCCTCCACTTT. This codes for CASRDDSHNSPLHF. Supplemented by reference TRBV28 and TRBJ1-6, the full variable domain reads DVKVTQSSRYLVKRTGEKVFLECVQDMDHENMFWYRQDPGLGLRLIYFSYDVKMKEKGDIPEGYSVSREKKERFSLILESASTNQTSMYLCASRDDSHNSPLHFGNGTRLTVT.

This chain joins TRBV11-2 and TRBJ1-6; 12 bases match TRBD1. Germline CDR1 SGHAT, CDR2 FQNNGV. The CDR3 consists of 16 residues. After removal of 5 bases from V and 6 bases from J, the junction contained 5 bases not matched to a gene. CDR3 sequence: CASSQGQGAGNSPLHF. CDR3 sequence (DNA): TGTGCCAGCAGCCAGGGACAGGGGGCCGGTAATTCACCCCTCCACTTT.

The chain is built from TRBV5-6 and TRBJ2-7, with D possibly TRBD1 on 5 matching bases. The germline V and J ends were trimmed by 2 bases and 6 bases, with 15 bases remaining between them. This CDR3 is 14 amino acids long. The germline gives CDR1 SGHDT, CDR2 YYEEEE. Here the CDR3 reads CASSLSNTGREQYF. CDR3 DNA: TGTGCCAGCAGCTTAAGTAACACAGGTCGCGAGCAGTACTTC.

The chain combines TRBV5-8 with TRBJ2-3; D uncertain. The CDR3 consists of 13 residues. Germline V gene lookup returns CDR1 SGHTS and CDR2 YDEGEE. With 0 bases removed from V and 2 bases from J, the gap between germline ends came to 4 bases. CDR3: CASSLAVTDTQYF. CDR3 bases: TGTGCCAGCAGCTTGGCGGTCACAGATACGCAGTATTTT.

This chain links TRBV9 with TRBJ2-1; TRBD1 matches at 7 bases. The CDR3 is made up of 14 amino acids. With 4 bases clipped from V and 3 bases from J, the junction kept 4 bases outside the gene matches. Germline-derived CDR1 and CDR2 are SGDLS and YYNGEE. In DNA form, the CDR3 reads TGTGCCAGCAGCCCCAGGACAGGCTACAATGAGCAGTTCTTC. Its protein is CASSPRTGYNEQFF.

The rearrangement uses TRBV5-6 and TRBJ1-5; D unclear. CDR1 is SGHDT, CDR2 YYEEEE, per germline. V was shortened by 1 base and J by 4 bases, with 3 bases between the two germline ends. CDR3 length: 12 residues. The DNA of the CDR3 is TGTGCCAGCAGCTTGCCTAATCAGCCCCAGCATTTT. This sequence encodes CASSLPNQPQHF.

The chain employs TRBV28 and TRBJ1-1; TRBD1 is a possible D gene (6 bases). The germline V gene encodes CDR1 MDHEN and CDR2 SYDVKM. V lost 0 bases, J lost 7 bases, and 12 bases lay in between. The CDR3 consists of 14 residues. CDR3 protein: CASSLWGDRLEAFF. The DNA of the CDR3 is TGTGCCAGCAGTTTATGGGGAGACAGGCTTGAAGCTTTCTTT. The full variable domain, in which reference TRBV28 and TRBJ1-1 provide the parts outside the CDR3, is DVKVTQSSRYLVKRTGEKVFLECVQDMDHENMFWYRQDPGLGLRLIYFSYDVKMKEKGDIPEGYSVSREKKERFSLILESASTNQTSMYLCASSLWGDRLEAFFGQGTRLTVV.

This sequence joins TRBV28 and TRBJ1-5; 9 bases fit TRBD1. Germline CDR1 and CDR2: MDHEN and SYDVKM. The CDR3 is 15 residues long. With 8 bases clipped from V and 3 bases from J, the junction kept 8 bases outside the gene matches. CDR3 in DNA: TGTGCCAGCGCCCGGGACAGGGTAGTCAATCAGCCCCAGCATTTT. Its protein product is CASARDRVVNQPQHF.

CDR3 amino acids: CASSLVGRGPEQYF. Written as DNA, the CDR3 is TGTGCCAGCAGCTTAGTGGGCAGGGGCCCCGAGCAGTACTTC. The rearrangement uses TRBV7-2 and TRBJ2-7; D may be TRBD1 (6 bases). The CDR3 runs to 14 residues. Looked up from germline, CDR1 is SGHTA and CDR2 is FQGNSA. V was shortened by 1 base and J by 6 bases, with 13 bases between the two germline ends.

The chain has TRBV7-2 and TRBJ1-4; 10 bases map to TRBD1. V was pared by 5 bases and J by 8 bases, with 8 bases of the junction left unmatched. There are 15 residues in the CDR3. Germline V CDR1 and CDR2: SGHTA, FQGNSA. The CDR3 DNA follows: TGTGCCAGCAGCCCCAGGACAGGGGGAAGCGAAAAACTGTTTTTT. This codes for CASSPRTGGSEKLFF.

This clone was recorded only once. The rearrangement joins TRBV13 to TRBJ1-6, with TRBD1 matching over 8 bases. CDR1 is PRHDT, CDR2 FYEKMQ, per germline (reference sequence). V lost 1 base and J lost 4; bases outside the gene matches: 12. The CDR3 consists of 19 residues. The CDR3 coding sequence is TGTGCCAGCAGCTTAGTAGTACAGGGGGGGAACGTTTATAATTCACCCCTCCACTTT. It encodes CASSLVVQGGNVYNSPLHF.

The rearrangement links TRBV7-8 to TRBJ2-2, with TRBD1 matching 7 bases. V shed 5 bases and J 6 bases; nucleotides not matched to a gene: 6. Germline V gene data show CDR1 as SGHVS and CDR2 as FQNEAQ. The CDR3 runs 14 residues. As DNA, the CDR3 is TGTGCCAGCAGCAAAGACAGGGTCGCCGGGGAGCTGTTTTTT. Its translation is CASSKDRVAGELFF.

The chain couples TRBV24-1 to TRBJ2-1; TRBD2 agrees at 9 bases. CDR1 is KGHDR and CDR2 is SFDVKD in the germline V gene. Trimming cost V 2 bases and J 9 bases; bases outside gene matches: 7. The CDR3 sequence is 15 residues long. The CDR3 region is CATSDYGGGAGEQFF. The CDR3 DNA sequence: TGTGCCACCAGTGATTACGGCGGGGGGGCCGGTGAGCAGTTCTTC.

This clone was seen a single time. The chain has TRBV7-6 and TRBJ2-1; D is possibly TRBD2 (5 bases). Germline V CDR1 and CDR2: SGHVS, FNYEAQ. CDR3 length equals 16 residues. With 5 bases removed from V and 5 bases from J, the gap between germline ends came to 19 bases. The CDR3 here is CASSPLGAFWDNEQFF. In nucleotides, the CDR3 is TGTGCCAGCAGCCCACTAGGAGCCTTCTGGGACAATGAGCAGTTCTTC.

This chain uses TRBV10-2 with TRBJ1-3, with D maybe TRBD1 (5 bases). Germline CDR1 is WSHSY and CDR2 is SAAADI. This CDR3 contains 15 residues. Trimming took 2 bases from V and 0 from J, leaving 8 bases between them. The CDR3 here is CASSEDSSSGNTIYF. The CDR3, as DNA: TGCGCCAGCAGTGAGGACAGCTCCTCTGGAAACACCATATATTTT.

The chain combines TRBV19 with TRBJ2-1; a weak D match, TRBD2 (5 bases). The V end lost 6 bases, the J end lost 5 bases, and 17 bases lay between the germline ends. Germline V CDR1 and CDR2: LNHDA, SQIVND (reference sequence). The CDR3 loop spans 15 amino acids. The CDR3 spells CASRAGSSKNNEQFF. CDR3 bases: TGTGCCAGTAGGGCGGGCTCCTCAAAAAACAATGAGCAGTTCTTC.

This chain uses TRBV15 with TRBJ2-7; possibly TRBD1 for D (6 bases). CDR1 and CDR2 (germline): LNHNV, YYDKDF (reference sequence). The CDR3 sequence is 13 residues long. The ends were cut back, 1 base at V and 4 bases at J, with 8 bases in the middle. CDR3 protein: CATSRARGYEQYF. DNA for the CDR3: TGTGCCACCAGCAGAGCCAGGGGTTACGAGCAGTACTTC.

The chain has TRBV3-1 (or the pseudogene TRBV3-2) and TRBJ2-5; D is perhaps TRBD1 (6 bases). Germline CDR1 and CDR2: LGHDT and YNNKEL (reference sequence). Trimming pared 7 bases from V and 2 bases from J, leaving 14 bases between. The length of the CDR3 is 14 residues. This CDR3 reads CASNLPGQQETQYF. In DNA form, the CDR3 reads TGTGCCAGCAATCTCCCGGGACAACAAGAGACCCAGTACTTC.

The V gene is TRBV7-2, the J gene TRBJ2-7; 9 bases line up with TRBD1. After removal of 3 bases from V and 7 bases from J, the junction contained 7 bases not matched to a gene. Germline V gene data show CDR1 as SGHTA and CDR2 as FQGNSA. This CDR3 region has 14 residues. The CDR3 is CASSFFDRGNEQYF. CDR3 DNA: TGTGCCAGCAGCTTTTTCGACAGGGGGAATGAGCAGTACTTC.

CDR3 sequence: CASSNQGNLQETQYF. CDR3 DNA: TGTGCCAGCAGCAACCAGGGAAATCTCCAAGAGACCCAGTACTTC. The gene calls are TRBV11-1 and TRBJ2-5, with D possibly matching TRBD1 (5 bases). The CDR3 contains 15 residues. The V end was cut by 5 bases, the J end by 1 base, with 14 bases between. Germline V CDR1 and CDR2: SGHAT, FQDESV (reference sequence).

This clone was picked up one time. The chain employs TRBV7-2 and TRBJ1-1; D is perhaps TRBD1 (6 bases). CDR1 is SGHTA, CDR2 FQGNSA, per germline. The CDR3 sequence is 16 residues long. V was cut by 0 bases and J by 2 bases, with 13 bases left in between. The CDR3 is CASSLAGPGTNTEAFF. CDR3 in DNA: TGTGCCAGCAGCTTAGCAGGGCCAGGGACAAACACTGAAGCTTTCTTT.

In DNA form, the CDR3 reads TGTGCCAGCAGCCAAGGACAGGGGGCCCGGGAGCAGTACTTC. This encodes CASSQGQGAREQYF. V gene TRBV4-2 combines with J gene TRBJ2-7; 10 positions agree with TRBD1. The junction had 4 bases not matched to a gene; V was cut back by 1 base and J by 7 bases. CDR3 length equals 14 residues. The germline gives CDR1 LGHNA, CDR2 YNFKEQ.

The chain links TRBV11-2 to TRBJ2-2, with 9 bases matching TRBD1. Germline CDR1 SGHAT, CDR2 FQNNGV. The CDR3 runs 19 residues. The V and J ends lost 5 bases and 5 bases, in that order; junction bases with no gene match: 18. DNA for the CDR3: TGTGCCAGCAGCCTAACCTTTATTCCGGGACAGGGAGTAACCGGGGAGCTGTTTTTT. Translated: CASSLTFIPGQGVTGELFF.

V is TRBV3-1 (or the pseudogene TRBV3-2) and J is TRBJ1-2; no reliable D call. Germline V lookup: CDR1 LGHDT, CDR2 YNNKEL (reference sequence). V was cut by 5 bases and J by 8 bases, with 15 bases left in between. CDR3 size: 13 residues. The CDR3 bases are TGTGCCAGCAGCGTGGGCCCAACTTCGGGCTACACCTTC. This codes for CASSVGPTSGYTF.

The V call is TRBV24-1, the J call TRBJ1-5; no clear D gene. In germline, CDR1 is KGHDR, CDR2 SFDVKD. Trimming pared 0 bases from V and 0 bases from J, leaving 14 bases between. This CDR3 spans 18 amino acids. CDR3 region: CATSDLRQRRNSNQPQHF. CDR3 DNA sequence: TGTGCCACCAGTGATTTGAGGCAGAGGAGAAATAGCAATCAGCCCCAGCATTTT.